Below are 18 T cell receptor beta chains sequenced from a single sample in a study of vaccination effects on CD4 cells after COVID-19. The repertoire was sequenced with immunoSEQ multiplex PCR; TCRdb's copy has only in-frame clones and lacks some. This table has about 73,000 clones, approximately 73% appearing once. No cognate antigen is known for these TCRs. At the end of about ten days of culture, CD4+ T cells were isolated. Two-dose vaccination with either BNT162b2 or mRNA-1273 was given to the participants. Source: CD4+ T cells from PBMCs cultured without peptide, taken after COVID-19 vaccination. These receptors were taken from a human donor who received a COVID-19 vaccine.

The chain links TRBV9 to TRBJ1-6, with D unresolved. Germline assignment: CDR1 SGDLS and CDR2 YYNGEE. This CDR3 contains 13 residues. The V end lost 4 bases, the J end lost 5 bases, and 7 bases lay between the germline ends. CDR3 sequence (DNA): TGTGCCAGCAGCACACAAGATAATTCACCCCTCCACTTT. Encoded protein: CASSTQDNSPLHF.

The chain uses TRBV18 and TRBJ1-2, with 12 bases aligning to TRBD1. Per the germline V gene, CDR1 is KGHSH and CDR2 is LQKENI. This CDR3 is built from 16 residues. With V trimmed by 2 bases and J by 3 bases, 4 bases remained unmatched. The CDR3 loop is CASSPGTGGADYGYTF. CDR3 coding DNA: TGTGCCAGCTCACCAGGGACAGGGGGCGCGGACTATGGCTACACCTTC.

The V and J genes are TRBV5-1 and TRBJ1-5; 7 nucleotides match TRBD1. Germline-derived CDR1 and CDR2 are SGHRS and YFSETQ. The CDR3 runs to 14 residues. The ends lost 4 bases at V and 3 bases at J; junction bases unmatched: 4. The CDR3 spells CASSPGQTNQPQHF. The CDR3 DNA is TGCGCCAGCAGCCCGGGACAGACCAATCAGCCCCAGCATTTT.

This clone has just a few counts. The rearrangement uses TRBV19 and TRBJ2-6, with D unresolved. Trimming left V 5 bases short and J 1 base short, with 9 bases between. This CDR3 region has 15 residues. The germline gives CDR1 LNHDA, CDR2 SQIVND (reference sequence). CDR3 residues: CASSAPGSGANVLTF. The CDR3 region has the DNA TGTGCCAGTAGTGCACCAGGATCTGGGGCCAACGTCCTGACTTTC.

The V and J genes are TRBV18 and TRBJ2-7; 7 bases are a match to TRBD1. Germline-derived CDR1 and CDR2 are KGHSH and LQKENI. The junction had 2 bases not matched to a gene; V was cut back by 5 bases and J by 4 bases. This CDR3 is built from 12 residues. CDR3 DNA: TGTGCCAGCTCATCGGGACAGTACGAGCAGTACGTC. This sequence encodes CASSSGQYEQYV.

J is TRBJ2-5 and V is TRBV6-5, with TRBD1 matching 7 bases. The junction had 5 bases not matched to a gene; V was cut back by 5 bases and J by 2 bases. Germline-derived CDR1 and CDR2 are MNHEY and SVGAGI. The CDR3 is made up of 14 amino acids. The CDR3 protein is CASSPMTGQETQYF. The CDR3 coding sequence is TGTGCCAGCAGTCCTATGACAGGGCAAGAGACCCAGTACTTC.

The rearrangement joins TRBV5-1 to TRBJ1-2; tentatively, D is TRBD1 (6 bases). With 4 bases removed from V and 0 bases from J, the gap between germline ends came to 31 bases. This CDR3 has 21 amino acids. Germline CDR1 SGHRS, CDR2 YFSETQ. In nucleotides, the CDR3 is TGCGCCAGCAGCAATATGGGCTTGGACAGCTTACTCACGGCTACTAACTATGGCTACACCTTC. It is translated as CASSNMGLDSLLTATNYGYTF. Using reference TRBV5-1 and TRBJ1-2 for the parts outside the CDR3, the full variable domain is KAGVTQTPRYLIKTRGQQVTLSCSPISGHRSVSWYQQTPGQGLQFLFEYFSETQRNKGNFPGRFSGRQFSNSRSEMNVSTLELGDSALYLCASSNMGLDSLLTATNYGYTFGSGTRLTVV.

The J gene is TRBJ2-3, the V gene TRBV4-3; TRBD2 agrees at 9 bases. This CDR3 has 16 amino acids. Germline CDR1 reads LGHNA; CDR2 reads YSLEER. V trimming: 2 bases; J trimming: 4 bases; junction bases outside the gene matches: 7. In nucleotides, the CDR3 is TGCGCCAGCAGCCAACTTAGCGGGGGACTAGCAGATACGCAGTATTTT. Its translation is CASSQLSGGLADTQYF.

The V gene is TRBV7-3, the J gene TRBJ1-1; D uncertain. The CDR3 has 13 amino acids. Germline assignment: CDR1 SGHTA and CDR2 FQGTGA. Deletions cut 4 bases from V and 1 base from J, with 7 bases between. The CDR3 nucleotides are TGTGCCAGCAGCTCCGAGGGGAACACTGAAGCTTTCTTT. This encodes CASSSEGNTEAFF.

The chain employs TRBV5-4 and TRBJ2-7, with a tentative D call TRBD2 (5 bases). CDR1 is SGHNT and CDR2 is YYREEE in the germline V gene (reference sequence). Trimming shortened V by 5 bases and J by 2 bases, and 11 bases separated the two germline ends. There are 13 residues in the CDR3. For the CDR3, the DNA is TGTGCCAGCAGTTTTGACGGGACCTACGAGCAGTACGTC. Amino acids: CASSFDGTYEQYV.

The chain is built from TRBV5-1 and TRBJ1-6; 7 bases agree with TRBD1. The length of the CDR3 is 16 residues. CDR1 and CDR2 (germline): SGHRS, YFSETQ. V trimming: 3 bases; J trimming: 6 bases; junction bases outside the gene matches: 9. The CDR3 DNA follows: TGCGCCAGCAGCTCCTATACTGGGACAGTTAATTCACCCCTCCACTTT. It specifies CASSSYTGTVNSPLHF.

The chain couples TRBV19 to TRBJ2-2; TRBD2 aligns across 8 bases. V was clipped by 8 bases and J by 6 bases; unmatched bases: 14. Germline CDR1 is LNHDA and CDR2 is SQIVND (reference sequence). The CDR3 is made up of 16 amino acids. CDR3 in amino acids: CASRRPGGSGAGELFF. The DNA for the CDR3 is TGTGCCAGTCGAAGACCGGGAGGGTCGGGAGCCGGGGAGCTGTTTTTT. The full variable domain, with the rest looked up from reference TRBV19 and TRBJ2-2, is DGGITQSPKYLFRKEGQNVTLSCEQNLNHDAMYWYRQDPGQGLRLIYYSQIVNDFQKGDIAEGYSVSREKKESFPLTVTSAQKNPTAFYLCASRRPGGSGAGELFFGEGSRLTVL.

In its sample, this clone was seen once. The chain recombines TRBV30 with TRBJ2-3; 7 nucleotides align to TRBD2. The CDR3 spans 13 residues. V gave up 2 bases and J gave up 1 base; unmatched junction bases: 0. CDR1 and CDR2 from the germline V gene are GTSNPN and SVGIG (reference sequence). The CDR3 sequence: CAWSSGGTDTQYF. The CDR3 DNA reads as TGTGCCTGGAGTAGCGGGGGCACAGATACGCAGTATTTT.

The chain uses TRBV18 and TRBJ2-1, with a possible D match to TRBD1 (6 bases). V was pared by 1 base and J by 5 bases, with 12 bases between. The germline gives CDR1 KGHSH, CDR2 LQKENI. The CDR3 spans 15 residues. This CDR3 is CASSPRGGSDNEQFF. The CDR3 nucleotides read TGTGCCAGCTCACCACGAGGGGGTTCGGACAATGAGCAGTTCTTC. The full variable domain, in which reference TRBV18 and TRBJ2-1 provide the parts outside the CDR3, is NAGVMQNPRHLVRRRGQEARLRCSPMKGHSHVYWYRQLPEEGLKFMVYLQKENIIDESGMPKERFSAEFPKEGPSILRIQQVVRGDSAAYFCASSPRGGSDNEQFFGPGTRLTVL.

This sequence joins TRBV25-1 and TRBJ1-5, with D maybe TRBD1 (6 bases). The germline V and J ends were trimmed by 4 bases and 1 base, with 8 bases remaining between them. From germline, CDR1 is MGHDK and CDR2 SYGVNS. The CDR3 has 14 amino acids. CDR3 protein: CASSATGSNQPQHF. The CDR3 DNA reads TGTGCCAGCAGTGCCACAGGGAGCAATCAGCCCCAGCATTTT. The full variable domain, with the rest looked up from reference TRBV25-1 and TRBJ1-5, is EADIYQTPRYLVIGTGKKITLECSQTMGHDKMYWYQQDPGMELHLIHYSYGVNSTEKGDLSSESTVSRIRTEHFPLTLESARPSHTSQYLCASSATGSNQPQHFGDGTRLSIL.

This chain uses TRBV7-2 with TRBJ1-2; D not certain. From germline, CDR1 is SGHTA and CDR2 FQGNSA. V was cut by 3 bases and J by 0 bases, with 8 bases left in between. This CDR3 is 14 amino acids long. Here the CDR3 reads CASSFTKANYGYTF. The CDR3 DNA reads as TGTGCCAGCAGCTTTACAAAAGCTAACTATGGCTACACCTTC.

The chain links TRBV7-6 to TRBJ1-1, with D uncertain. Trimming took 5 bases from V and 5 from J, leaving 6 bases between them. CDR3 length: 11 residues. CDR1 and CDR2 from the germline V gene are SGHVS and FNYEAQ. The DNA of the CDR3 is TGTGCCAGCAGCCCAACTACTGAAGCTTTCTTT. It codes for CASSPTTEAFF.

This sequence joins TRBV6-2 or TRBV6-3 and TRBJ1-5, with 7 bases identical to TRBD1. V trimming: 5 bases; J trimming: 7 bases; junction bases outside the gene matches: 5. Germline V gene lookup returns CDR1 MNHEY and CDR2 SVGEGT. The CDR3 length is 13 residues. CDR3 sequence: CASSLQGGQPQHF. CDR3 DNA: TGTGCCAGCAGTCTGCAGGGGGGACAGCCCCAGCATTTT.